A selection of T cell receptor beta chains follows, all from one sample in a study of T cell repertoires in cytomegalovirus infection. TCRdb fed the reads into MiXCR, producing one record per CDR3 protein. The table lists nearly 700,000 distinct CDR3 sequences, 30% to 40% of them singletons. Their antigens are not known. Sequenced material: cultured PBMCs, taken from culture after CMV antigen stimulation. The receptors originated from a human donor in good health (CMV status not recorded). Some clones in this sample may be carry-over from other donors' samples. The CDR3 runs from the conserved cysteine through the conserved F or W. A D gene is named only where the DNA matches it firmly. Rows give clone size only sometimes, using once, few, many, or a class for an expanded clone.

j_call,v_call,clone_size,d_call,cdr3_nt,cdr3_aa
TRBJ2-5,TRBV5-5,-,-,TGTGCCAGCAGCGAAAGAAGATCTTGGGAAACCCAGTACTTC,CASSERRSWETQYF
TRBJ2-2,TRBV7-2,-,-,TGTGCCAGCAGCCAAGGAGGGGGGAACACCGGGGAGCTGTTTTTT,CASSQGGGNTGELFF
TRBJ2-3,TRBV19,once,TRBD2,TGTGCCAGTAGTACTAGCGGGGGCCTTGGTAACGCGCAGTATTTT,CASSTSGGLGNAQYF
TRBJ2-7,TRBV7-2,many,TRBD2,TGTGCCAGCAGCTTAGCGGCGACTAGCGGGAGTCGCTACGAGCAGTACTTC,CASSLAATSGSRYEQYF
TRBJ2-3,TRBV28,few,-,TGTGCCAGCAGTTTACGGGGGACGAAGCAGTATTTT,CASSLRGTKQYF
TRBJ1-1,TRBV7-8,few,TRBD1,TGTGCCAGCAGCCCGGGACAGCTTCCTTTCTTT,CASSPGQLPFF
TRBJ2-1,TRBV6-2/TRBV6-3,few,-,TGTGCCAGCGTAGCAGGTCTTAGCTACAATGAGCAGTTCTTC,CASVAGLSYNEQFF
TRBJ2-1,TRBV6-1,-,TRBD2,TGTGCCAGCACCGGGACTAGCGGCCAGAGCTCCTACAATGAGCAGTTCTTC,CASTGTSGQSSYNEQFF
TRBJ2-3,TRBV2,-,TRBD2,TGTGCCAGCAGTGAGTCACTAGCGGGAGGGCCGTTAACAGATACGCAGTATTTT,CASSESLAGGPLTDTQYF
TRBJ1-3,TRBV4-1,-,-,TGCGCCAGCAGCCAAGAAGGTTTGTTCTCTGGAAACACCATATATTTT,CASSQEGLFSGNTIYF
TRBJ2-5,TRBV7-8,-,TRBD2,TGTGCCAGCAGCTTCGGGACTAGCGGGGCCGGGGAGACCCAGTACTTC,CASSFGTSGAGETQYF
TRBJ2-5,TRBV20-1,few,TRBD1,TGCAGTGCCCCGGACAGGGCGGGGTGGGAGACCCAGTACTTC,CSAPDRAGWETQYF
TRBJ2-1,TRBV7-6,many,-,TGTGCCAGCAGCGTACGGACAGTGGATGAGCAGTTCTTC,CASSVRTVDEQFF
TRBJ2-1,TRBV5-1,-,-,TGCGCCAGCAGCTTGTCGCTAGGGGGGGCTTACAATGAGCAGTTCTTC,CASSLSLGGAYNEQFF
TRBJ2-3,TRBV20-1,few,-,TGCAGTGCCCTACTAGAAACGCAGTATTTT,CSALLETQYF
TRBJ1-2,TRBV19,-,-,TGTGCCAGTAGTATGCAGGGAAGCTACACCTTC,CASSMQGSYTF
TRBJ2-3,TRBV6-8,-,TRBD1,TGTGCCAGCAACAAGGACAGGACAGATACGCAGTATTTT,CASNKDRTDTQYF